This entry describes one T cell receptor beta chain. Some clones are missing from TCRdb's copy, which holds only in-frame ones; the method was immunoSEQ multiplex PCR. Among about 140,000 clones, 75% to 90% were seen once, and the ten largest hold 4%. The record originates from a study of blood T cell repertoires in COVID-19. This TCR derives from an elderly woman with acute or convalescent COVID-19. Sequenced sample: peripheral blood.

The CDR3: CASSQLRDEQFF. In DNA, the CDR3 is TGTGCCAGCAGCCAGCTTCGCGATGAGCAGTTCTTC. The chain is built from TRBV3-1 (or the pseudogene TRBV3-2) and TRBJ2-1; D unclear. With 3 bases removed from V and 8 bases from J, the gap between germline ends came to 8 bases. CDR1 and CDR2 from the germline V gene are LGHDT and YNNKEL (reference sequence). The CDR3 contains 12 residues.